Presented here are 11 T cell receptor beta chains from one specimen sequenced in a study of blood T cells in healthy people across ages. The second PCR ran roughly 7 to 11 cycles with a sample-barcoded 5' primer and J-beta primers. TCRdb called the 5' RACE reads again in MiXCR, with one record for every CDR3 protein. The table includes 650,000 to 700,000 distinct CDR3 sequences, approximately 29% detected once. Sequencing used blood. All receptors derive from a woman older than 75 in good health.

This clonotype was seen at least ten times. V gene TRBV7-6 combines with J gene TRBJ2-5; TRBD2 agrees at 11 bases. The ends lost 1 base at V and 2 bases at J; junction bases unmatched: 9. In germline, CDR1 is SGHVS, CDR2 FNYEAQ. CDR3 length equals 18 residues. The CDR3 DNA follows: TGTGCCAGCAGCTTAGAGCGGCTAGCGGGGGGTACTCAAGAGACCCAGTACTTC. This sequence encodes CASSLERLAGGTQETQYF.

This clonotype has a handful of counts. A read error may produce the germline difference seen at one junction end. The genes are TRBV7-7 and TRBJ2-3, with D maybe TRBD1 (6 bases). The CDR3 is made up of 13 amino acids. Germline V gene lookup returns CDR1 SSHAT and CDR2 FNYEAQ (reference sequence). The CDR3 loop reads CASSLRQADTQYF. Here the CDR3 DNA reads TGTGCTAGCAGCTTACGACAGGCAGATACGCAGTATTTT. Filled out from reference TRBV7-7 and TRBJ2-3, the complete variable domain reads GAGVSQSPRYKVTKRGQDVTLRCDPISSHATLYWYQQALGQGPEFLTYFNYEAQPDKSGLPSDRFSAERPEGSISTLTIQRTEQRDSAMYRCASSLRQADTQYFGPGTRLTVL.

The CDR3 sequence is CASSYSGTGGALQPQHF. The CDR3 DNA reads as TGTGCCAGCAGTTACTCCGGGACAGGGGGCGCGTTGCAGCCCCAGCATTTT. The V call is TRBV6-2 or TRBV6-3, the J call TRBJ1-5; 12 bases are shared with TRBD1. Looked up from germline, CDR1 is MNHEY and CDR2 is SVGEGT. J was trimmed by 7 bases and V by 0 bases; bases with no gene match: 7. This CDR3 is built from 17 residues.

Comments on this clonotype: Since a much larger clone is just one base distant, this may be a read error. This sequence joins TRBV12-3 or TRBV12-4 and TRBJ2-3, with 7 bases matching TRBD2. This CDR3 is built from 15 residues. The CDR3 region is CVSSLGSSGTDTQYF. The CDR3 region has the DNA TGTGTCAGCAGTTTAGGGTCTAGCGGTACAGATACGCAGTATTTT.

The gene calls are TRBV7-2 and TRBJ1-2, with TRBD1 matching over 9 bases. V was pared by 5 bases and J by 6 bases, with 13 bases of the junction left unmatched. The germline gives CDR1 SGHTA, CDR2 FQGNSA. The CDR3 contains 16 residues. The chain's CDR3 is CASSALHTGTGNGYTF. The CDR3 DNA reads TGTGCCAGCAGCGCCCTACATACGGGGACAGGGAATGGCTACACCTTC.

This clonotype is a singleton in its sample. The chain recombines TRBV20-1 with TRBJ2-1, with a weak D call TRBD2 (7 bases). V lost 6 bases to trimming and J lost 13 bases, with 31 bases between them. This CDR3 has 16 amino acids. The germline V gene encodes CDR1 DFQATT and CDR2 SNEGSKA (reference sequence). CDR3 amino acids: CSANSARGAPRETQFF. The CDR3 DNA sequence: TGCAGTGCAAATAGCGCCCGGGGGGCGCCCCGGGAGACCCAGTTCTTC.

This clonotype was observed at least ten times. This chain uses TRBV7-2 with TRBJ2-7, with no clear D. The CDR3 is 14 residues long. V was trimmed by 0 bases and J by 3 bases, leaving 9 bases between them. Germline loops: CDR1 SGHTA, CDR2 FQGNSA. The chain's CDR3 is CASSLALTVYEQYF. In DNA form, the CDR3 reads TGTGCCAGCAGCTTAGCGCTGACGGTCTACGAGCAGTACTTC.

This clonotype was seen once. CDR3: CASSEPAGGSYNEQFF. For the CDR3, the DNA is TGTGCCAGCAGTGAACCCGCAGGGGGGTCCTACAATGAGCAGTTCTTC. The V call is TRBV6-1, the J call TRBJ2-1; TRBD1 is a possible D gene (7 bases). The V gene lost 2 bases and the J gene lost 1 base, with 12 bases spanning the gap. Per germline, CDR1 MNHNS and CDR2 SASEGT. The CDR3 consists of 16 residues.

The CDR3 protein is CASSYFRTGDYYGYTF. The CDR3 DNA follows: TGTGCCAGCAGTTACTTCCGGACAGGGGACTACTATGGCTACACCTTC. The genes are TRBV6-6 and TRBJ1-2; the match to TRBD1 covers 9 bases. The germline gives CDR1 MNHNY, CDR2 SVGAGI (reference sequence). The CDR3 is made up of 16 amino acids. With V trimmed by 1 base and J by 3 bases, 6 bases remained unmatched.

CDR3: CAGTQRGPPYEQYF. The DNA for the CDR3 is TGTGCCGGCACCCAACGGGGACCCCCCTACGAGCAGTACTTC. The V and J genes are TRBV6-2 or TRBV6-3 and TRBJ2-7, with D perhaps assigned TRBD1 or TRBD2 (5 bases each). Trimming stripped 11 bases from V and 2 bases from J, with 19 bases between. Per the germline V gene, CDR1 is MNHEY and CDR2 is SVGEGT. The CDR3 is 14 residues long.

With regard to this clonotype: A much larger clone lies a single base off, so this may be a read error. J is TRBJ2-5 and V is TRBV7-3; maybe TRBD2 (6 bases). The CDR3 covers 14 residues. Germline loops: CDR1 SGHTA, CDR2 FQGTGA. The CDR3 spells CASSSGLYKETLYF. The CDR3 nucleotides are TGTGCCAGCAGCTCTGGACTATACAAAGAGACCCTGTACTTC.